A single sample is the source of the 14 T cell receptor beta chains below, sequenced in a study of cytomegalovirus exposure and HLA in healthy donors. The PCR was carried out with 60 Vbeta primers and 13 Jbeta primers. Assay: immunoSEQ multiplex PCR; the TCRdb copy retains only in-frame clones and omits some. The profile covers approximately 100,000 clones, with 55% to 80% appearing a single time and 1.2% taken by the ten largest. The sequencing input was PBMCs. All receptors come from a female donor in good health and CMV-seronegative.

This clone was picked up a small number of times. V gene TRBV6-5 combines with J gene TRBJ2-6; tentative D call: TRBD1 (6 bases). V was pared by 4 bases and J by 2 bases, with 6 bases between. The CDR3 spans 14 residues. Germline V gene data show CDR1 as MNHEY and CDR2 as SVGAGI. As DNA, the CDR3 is TGTGCCAGCAGTTCAGGGGCTGGGGCCAACGTCCTGACTTTC. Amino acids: CASSSGAGANVLTF.

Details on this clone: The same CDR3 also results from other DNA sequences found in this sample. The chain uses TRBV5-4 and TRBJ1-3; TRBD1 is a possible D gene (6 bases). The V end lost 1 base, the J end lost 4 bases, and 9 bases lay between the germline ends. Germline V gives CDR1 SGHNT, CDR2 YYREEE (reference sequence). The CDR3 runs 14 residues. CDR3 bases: TGTGCCAGCAGCTTGCAGGGGCCCGGAAACACCATATATTTT. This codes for CASSLQGPGNTIYF.

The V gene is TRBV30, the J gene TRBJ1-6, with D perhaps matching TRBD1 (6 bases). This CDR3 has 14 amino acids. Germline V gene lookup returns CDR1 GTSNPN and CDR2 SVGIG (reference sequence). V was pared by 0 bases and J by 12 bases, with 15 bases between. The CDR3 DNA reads TGTGCCTGGAGTGTAGAGGCAGGGGCCGTACCCCTCCACTTT. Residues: CAWSVEAGAVPLHF.

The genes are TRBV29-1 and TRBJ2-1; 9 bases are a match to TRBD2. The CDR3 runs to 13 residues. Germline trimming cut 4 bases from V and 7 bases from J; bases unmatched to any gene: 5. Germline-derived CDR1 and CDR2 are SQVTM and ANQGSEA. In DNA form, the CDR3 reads TGCAGCGTTGTTACCAGCGGGAGGAATGAGCAGTTCTTC. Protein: CSVVTSGRNEQFF.

The CDR3, as DNA: TGTGCCTGGAGAATGCAGGGGGGGAACACTGAAGCTTTCTTT. Translation: CAWRMQGGNTEAFF. The chain couples TRBV30 to TRBJ1-1, with 7 bases that match TRBD1. The CDR3 runs 14 residues. CDR1 and CDR2 (germline): GTSNPN, SVGIG (reference sequence). Trimming took 3 bases from V and 1 from J; bases not matched to a gene: 5. Full variable domain (remainder filled in from reference TRBV30 and TRBJ1-1): SQTIHQWPATLVQPVGSPLSLECTVEGTSNPNLYWYRQAAGRGLQLLFYSVGIGQISSEVPQNLSASRPQDRQFILSSKKLLLSDSGFYLCAWRMQGGNTEAFFGQGTRLTVV.

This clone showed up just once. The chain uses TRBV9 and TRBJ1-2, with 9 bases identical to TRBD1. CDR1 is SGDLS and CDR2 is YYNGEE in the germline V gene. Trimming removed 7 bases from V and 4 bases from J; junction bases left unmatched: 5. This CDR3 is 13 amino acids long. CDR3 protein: CASGGTGLYGYTF. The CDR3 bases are TGTGCCAGCGGAGGGACAGGGCTCTATGGCTACACCTTC.

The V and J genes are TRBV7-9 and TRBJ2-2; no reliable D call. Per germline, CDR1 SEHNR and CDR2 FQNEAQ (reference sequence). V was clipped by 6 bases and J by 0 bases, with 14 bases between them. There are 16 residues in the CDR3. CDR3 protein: CASRTTESPNTGELFF. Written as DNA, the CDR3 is TGTGCCAGCAGAACGACGGAGAGCCCGAACACCGGGGAGCTGTTTTTT.

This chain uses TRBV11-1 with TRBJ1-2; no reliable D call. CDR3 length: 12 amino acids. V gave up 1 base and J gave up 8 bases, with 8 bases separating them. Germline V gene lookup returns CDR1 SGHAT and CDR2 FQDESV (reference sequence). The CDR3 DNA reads TGTGCCAGCAGCTTAGGCGGGTCCGGCTACACCTTC. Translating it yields CASSLGGSGYTF.

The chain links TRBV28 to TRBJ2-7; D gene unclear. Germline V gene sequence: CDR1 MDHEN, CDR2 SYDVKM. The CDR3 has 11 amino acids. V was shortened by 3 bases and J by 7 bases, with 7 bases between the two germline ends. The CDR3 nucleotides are TGTGCCAGCAGTTTCAGGTATGAGCAGTACTTC. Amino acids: CASSFRYEQYF.

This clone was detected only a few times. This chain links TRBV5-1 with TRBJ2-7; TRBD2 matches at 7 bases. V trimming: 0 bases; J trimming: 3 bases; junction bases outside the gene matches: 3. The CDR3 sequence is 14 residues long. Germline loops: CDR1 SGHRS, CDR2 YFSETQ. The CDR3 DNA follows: TGCGCCAGCAGCTTGGCGGGGGGTGACTACGAGCAGTACTTC. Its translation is CASSLAGGDYEQYF.

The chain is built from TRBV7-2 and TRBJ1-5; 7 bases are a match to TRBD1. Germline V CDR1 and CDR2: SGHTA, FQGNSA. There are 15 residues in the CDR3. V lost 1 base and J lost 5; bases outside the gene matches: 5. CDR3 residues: CASSLGPGGHQPQHF. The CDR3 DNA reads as TGTGCCAGCAGCTTAGGACCAGGGGGACATCAGCCCCAGCATTTT. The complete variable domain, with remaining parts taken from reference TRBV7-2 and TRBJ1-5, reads GAGVSQSPSNKVTEKGKDVELRCDPISGHTALYWYRQSLGQGLEFLIYFQGNSAPDKSGLPSDRFSAERTGGSVSTLTIQRTQQEDSAVYLCASSLGPGGHQPQHFGDGTRLSIL.

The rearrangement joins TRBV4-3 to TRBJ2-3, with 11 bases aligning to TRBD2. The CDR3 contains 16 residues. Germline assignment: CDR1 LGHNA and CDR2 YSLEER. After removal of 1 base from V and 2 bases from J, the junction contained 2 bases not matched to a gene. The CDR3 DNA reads TGCGCCAGCAGCCAAGCGACTAGCGGGGCCACAGATACGCAGTATTTT. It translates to CASSQATSGATDTQYF.

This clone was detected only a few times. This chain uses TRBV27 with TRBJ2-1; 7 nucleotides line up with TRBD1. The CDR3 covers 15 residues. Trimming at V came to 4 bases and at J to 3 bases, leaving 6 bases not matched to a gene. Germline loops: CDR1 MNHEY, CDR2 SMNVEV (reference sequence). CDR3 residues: CASSYSGTDYNEQFF. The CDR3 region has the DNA TGTGCCAGCAGTTATTCAGGGACAGACTACAATGAGCAGTTCTTC.

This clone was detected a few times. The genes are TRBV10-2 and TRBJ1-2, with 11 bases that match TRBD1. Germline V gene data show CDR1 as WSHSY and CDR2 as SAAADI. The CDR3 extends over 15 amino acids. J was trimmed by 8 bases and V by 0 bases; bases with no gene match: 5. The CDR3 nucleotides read TGCGCCAGCAGTGAGTCTTGGACAGGGGGCTGGGGCTACACCTTC. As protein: CASSESWTGGWGYTF.